This T cell receptor beta chain was profiled in a study of shared clonotypes between healthy human individuals. Findings and limits, study-wide: Sharing of clonotypes among donors was expected to vary with sequencing depth.

Germline V gene lookup returns CDR1 SGDLS and CDR2 YYNGEE. V lost 4 bases, J lost 4 bases, and 13 bases lay in between. The CDR3 spans 14 residues. Cells designated naive CD8 were CD45RO-negative and were positively selected for CCR7, with terminally differentiated effector memory CD45RA+ cells excluded. On this clone: Its antigen is unknown.

Sorted-subset replicate PCRs used approximately 200 ng of genomic DNA. This amount corresponded to approximately 30,000 T cell genomes. Authors' methods: Filtering was not the same, since immunoSEQ gave junction-only sequences without quality scores. Assay used: immunoSEQ multiplex PCR; TCRdb lists only in-frame clones, some missing. D and trimming come from the DNA, and the V and J calls and clone size come from that table. Of about 870,000 clones listed, 92% were seen once; the top ten hold 24%. Sequences were obtained from naive CD8+ T cells sorted from blood. The gene calls are TRBV9 and TRBJ2-3; D is ambiguous. The source of this sequence is a man between 25 and 39 years old in good health. The CDR3 protein is CASSPSGRPDTQYF. CDR3 bases: TGTGCCAGCAGCCCAAGTGGACGGCCAGATACGCAGTATTTT.